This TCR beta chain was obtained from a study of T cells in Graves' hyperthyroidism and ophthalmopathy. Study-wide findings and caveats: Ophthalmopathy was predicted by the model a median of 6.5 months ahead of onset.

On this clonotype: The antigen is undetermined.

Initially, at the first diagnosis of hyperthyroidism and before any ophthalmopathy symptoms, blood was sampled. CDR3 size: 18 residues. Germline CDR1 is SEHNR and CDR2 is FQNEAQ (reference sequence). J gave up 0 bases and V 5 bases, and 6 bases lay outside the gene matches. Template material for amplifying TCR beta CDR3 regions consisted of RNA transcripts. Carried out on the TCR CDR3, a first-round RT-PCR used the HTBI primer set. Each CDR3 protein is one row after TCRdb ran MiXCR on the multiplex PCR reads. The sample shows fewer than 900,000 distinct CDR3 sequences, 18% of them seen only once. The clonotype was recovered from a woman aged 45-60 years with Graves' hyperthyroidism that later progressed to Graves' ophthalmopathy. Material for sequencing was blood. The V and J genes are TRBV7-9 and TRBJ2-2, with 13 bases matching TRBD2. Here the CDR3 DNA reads TGTGCCAGCAGCATACGGACTAGCGGGGGACCGAACACCGGGGAGCTGTTTTTT. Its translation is CASSIRTSGGPNTGELFF.